Presented here are 21 T cell receptor beta chains from one specimen sequenced in a study of blood T cell repertoires in COVID-19. Sequencing was performed with immunoSEQ multiplex PCR; in TCRdb, only in-frame clones are kept and a portion is missing. The data contain under 250,000 clones, 85% to 90% of them seen just once; the ten biggest clones take up 1.5% to 2%. Sequences were obtained from PBMCs or T cells enriched from blood (not recorded which). These TCRs come from a man between 40 and 49 years old who had recovered from COVID-19.

The gene calls are TRBV3-1 (or the pseudogene TRBV3-2) and TRBJ1-2, with 12 bases aligning to TRBD1. The length of the CDR3 is 19 residues. Germline V gene lookup returns CDR1 LGHDT and CDR2 YNNKEL (reference sequence). With 1 base clipped from V and 7 bases from J, the junction kept 16 bases outside the gene matches. This chain's CDR3 is CASSQGFFNRDRGRIGYTF. The CDR3 region has the DNA TGTGCCAGCAGCCAAGGCTTCTTTAACCGGGACAGGGGGCGAATTGGCTACACCTTC.

This sequence joins TRBV7-2 and TRBJ2-7; D is possibly TRBD1 (5 bases). The CDR3 contains 15 residues. Germline V gives CDR1 SGHTA, CDR2 FQGNSA. V lost 1 base, J lost 6 bases, and 16 bases lay in between. CDR3 DNA: TGTGCCAGCAGCTTAGTTGGGGCAGTAAGTTCCGAGCAGTACTTC. It is translated as CASSLVGAVSSEQYF.

This clone was observed a single time. V gene TRBV18 combines with J gene TRBJ2-5; TRBD2 agrees at 7 bases. J was trimmed by 2 bases and V by 6 bases; bases with no gene match: 3. Germline-derived CDR1 and CDR2 are KGHSH and LQKENI. This CDR3 has 13 residues. The CDR3 sequence is CASSLGGQETQYF. CDR3 sequence (DNA): TGTGCCAGCTCCCTGGGGGGGCAAGAGACCCAGTACTTC.

The chain links TRBV7-9 to TRBJ1-4, with D tentatively TRBD1 (5 bases). Germline loops: CDR1 SEHNR, CDR2 FQNEAQ (reference sequence). The CDR3 runs to 18 residues. The V end was cut by 5 bases, the J end by 0 bases, with 19 bases between. The CDR3 DNA is TGTGCCAGCAGCGCCGGCGGGGCAGGGTCTGCAACTAATGAAAAACTGTTTTTT. This codes for CASSAGGAGSATNEKLFF.

The chain has TRBV5-1 and TRBJ2-3; D might be TRBD2 (6 bases). V was trimmed by 1 base and J by 3 bases, leaving 15 bases between them. The germline gives CDR1 SGHRS, CDR2 YFSETQ. The CDR3 consists of 16 residues. CDR3 coding DNA: TGCGCCAGCAGCTTGTTTGGCAGGGAGGAGACAGATACGCAGTATTTT. The encoded protein is CASSLFGREETDTQYF.

V gene TRBV5-4 combines with J gene TRBJ1-3; the D is unclear. Germline assignment: CDR1 SGHNT and CDR2 YYREEE (reference sequence). This CDR3 has 12 amino acids. V was cut by 3 bases and J by 3 bases, with 4 bases left in between. Here the CDR3 DNA reads TGTGCCAGCAGCTCCAATGGAAACACCATATATTTT. Translating it yields CASSSNGNTIYF.

This chain connects TRBV28 to TRBJ1-6; D gene ambiguous. Per germline, CDR1 MDHEN and CDR2 SYDVKM. V was clipped by 6 bases and J by 9 bases, with 21 bases between them. There are 16 residues in the CDR3. CDR3 bases: TGTGCCAGCAGCCCTACGCCGGGTATAGTAAGTTCACCCCTCCACTTT. Translated, it gives CASSPTPGIVSSPLHF.

The V and J genes are TRBV11-2 and TRBJ2-1, with 8 bases lining up with TRBD2. Germline V gene lookup returns CDR1 SGHAT and CDR2 FQNNGV. The CDR3 sequence is 13 residues long. J gave up 12 bases and V 6 bases, and 10 bases lay outside the gene matches. In DNA, the CDR3 is TGTGCCAGCAGTTCAATTAGCGGGACGGCGCAGTTCTTC. This gives the protein CASSSISGTAQFF. Drawing the rest from reference TRBV11-2 and TRBJ2-1, the complete variable domain is EAGVAQSPRYKIIEKRQSVAFWCNPISGHATLYWYQQILGQGPKLLIQFQNNGVVDDSQLPKDRFSAERLKGVDSTLKIQPAKLEDSAVYLCASSSISGTAQFFGPGTRLTVL.

This chain links TRBV27 with TRBJ2-1, with 7 bases fitting TRBD2. Trimming removed 5 bases from V and 11 bases from J; junction bases left unmatched: 21. This CDR3 has 17 residues. From germline, CDR1 is MNHEY and CDR2 SMNVEV (reference sequence). CDR3 region: CASSARPPNTVGGKQFF. CDR3 DNA sequence: TGTGCCAGCAGTGCCCGACCGCCGAACACAGTGGGGGGGAAGCAGTTCTTC.

The chain employs TRBV5-1 and TRBJ2-7; TRBD2 aligns across 9 bases. V lost 2 bases and J lost 4; bases outside the gene matches: 4. Germline loops: CDR1 SGHRS, CDR2 YFSETQ. There are 14 residues in the CDR3. CDR3 protein: CASSLWTSEYEQYF. CDR3 bases: TGCGCCAGCAGCTTATGGACTAGCGAATACGAGCAGTACTTC.

The rearrangement links TRBV5-1 to TRBJ2-6; D gene unclear. CDR3 length equals 15 residues. Trimming pared 2 bases from V and 4 bases from J, leaving 10 bases between. Germline CDR1 is SGHRS and CDR2 is YFSETQ. The CDR3 coding sequence is TGCGCCAGCAGCTTTGGATTGGAGGGGGCCAACGTCCTGACTTTC. Translated: CASSFGLEGANVLTF.

The chain is built from TRBV5-5 and TRBJ2-7, with D perhaps TRBD2 (6 bases). Trimming left V 5 bases short and J 0 bases short, with 15 bases between. The CDR3 runs 15 residues. Germline lookup yields CDR1 SGHKS and CDR2 YYEKEE (reference sequence). The CDR3 loop reads CASSSPWGGSYEQYF. Written as DNA, the CDR3 is TGTGCCAGCAGTTCCCCGTGGGGAGGCTCCTACGAGCAGTACTTC.

The chain combines TRBV19 with TRBJ2-1; maybe TRBD2 (5 bases). Germline loops: CDR1 LNHDA, CDR2 SQIVND (reference sequence). The CDR3 is 15 residues long. V lost 10 bases to trimming and J lost 1 base, with 17 bases between them. The CDR3 DNA follows: TGTGCCACCCAGATGGCGGGTGTGTCCTACAATGAGCAGTTCTTC. Amino acid sequence: CATQMAGVSYNEQFF.

This clone turned up a few times. The chain couples TRBV4-1 to TRBJ2-3; D gene uncertain. V lost 3 bases and J lost 1, with 8 bases in between. The CDR3 totals 14 residues. Germline lookup yields CDR1 MGHRA and CDR2 YSYEKL. Written as DNA, the CDR3 is TGCGCCAGCAGCCAGTCGCCAGGCACAGATACGCAGTATTTT. Amino acid sequence: CASSQSPGTDTQYF.

The chain is built from TRBV7-2 and TRBJ1-5; D is unclear. This CDR3 has 15 residues. Germline loops: CDR1 SGHTA, CDR2 FQGNSA. Trimming cost V 1 base and J 6 bases, with 13 bases left between them. CDR3 DNA sequence: TGTGCCAGCAGCTTAGGCCGGGAGGATACTCAGCCCCAGCATTTT. Its translation: CASSLGREDTQPQHF.

The chain has TRBV28 and TRBJ2-7; D is possibly TRBD2 (5 bases). The V gene lost 6 bases and the J gene lost 0 bases, with 15 bases spanning the gap. CDR1 is MDHEN, CDR2 SYDVKM, per germline. The CDR3 contains 15 residues. CDR3 loop: CASRVMRRDSYEQYF. Here the CDR3 DNA reads TGTGCCAGCAGGGTTATGAGACGGGACTCCTACGAGCAGTACTTC.

This chain connects TRBV2 to TRBJ1-3; 7 nucleotides line up with TRBD1. With V trimmed by 7 bases and J by 4 bases, 7 bases remained unmatched. Germline assignment: CDR1 SNHLY and CDR2 FYNNEI. The CDR3 runs to 14 residues. The CDR3 spells CASKEGAGGNTIYF. The CDR3 DNA reads TGTGCCAGCAAGGAGGGGGCGGGAGGAAACACCATATATTTT.

The chain has TRBV11-2 and TRBJ1-4; 10 nucleotides align to TRBD1. The CDR3 totals 16 residues. CDR1 and CDR2 from the germline V gene are SGHAT and FQNNGV. The trim removed 4 bases at V and 5 bases at J, leaving 7 bases unmatched. CDR3 DNA sequence: TGTGCCAGCAGCTCCAGAGGGACAGGGGTAAATGAAAAACTGTTTTTT. Residues: CASSSRGTGVNEKLFF.

The V and J genes are TRBV19 and TRBJ2-6; D is uncertain. V shed 1 base and J shed 1 base, with 8 bases lying between them. The germline CDR1 and CDR2 sequences are LNHDA and SQIVND (reference sequence). The length of the CDR3 is 16 residues. The CDR3 loop is CASSIGWQSGANVLTF. The CDR3 region has the DNA TGTGCCAGTAGTATAGGCTGGCAGTCTGGGGCCAACGTCCTGACTTTC. Combining the CDR3 with reference TRBV19 and TRBJ2-6 gives the whole variable domain DGGITQSPKYLFRKEGQNVTLSCEQNLNHDAMYWYRQDPGQGLRLIYYSQIVNDFQKGDIAEGYSVSREKKESFPLTVTSAQKNPTAFYLCASSIGWQSGANVLTFGAGSRLTVL.

The J gene is TRBJ1-4, the V gene TRBV3-1 (or the pseudogene TRBV3-2); D is unresolved. V dropped 1 base and J dropped 3 bases, with 9 bases sitting between them. Germline V gene data show CDR1 as LGHDT and CDR2 as YNNKEL (reference sequence). The CDR3 has 15 amino acids. The CDR3 spells CASSQVLPANEKLFF. In DNA, the CDR3 is TGTGCCAGCAGCCAAGTGCTCCCGGCTAATGAAAAACTGTTTTTT.

The sample holds one count of this clone. The chain employs TRBV5-1 and TRBJ1-2; D remains ambiguous. Germline lookup yields CDR1 SGHRS and CDR2 YFSETQ. With 4 bases removed from V and 0 bases from J, the gap between germline ends came to 16 bases. The length of the CDR3 is 16 residues. CDR3 residues: CASSPGDARPNYGYTF. CDR3 nucleotide sequence: TGCGCCAGCAGCCCCGGTGACGCCAGGCCTAACTATGGCTACACCTTC.